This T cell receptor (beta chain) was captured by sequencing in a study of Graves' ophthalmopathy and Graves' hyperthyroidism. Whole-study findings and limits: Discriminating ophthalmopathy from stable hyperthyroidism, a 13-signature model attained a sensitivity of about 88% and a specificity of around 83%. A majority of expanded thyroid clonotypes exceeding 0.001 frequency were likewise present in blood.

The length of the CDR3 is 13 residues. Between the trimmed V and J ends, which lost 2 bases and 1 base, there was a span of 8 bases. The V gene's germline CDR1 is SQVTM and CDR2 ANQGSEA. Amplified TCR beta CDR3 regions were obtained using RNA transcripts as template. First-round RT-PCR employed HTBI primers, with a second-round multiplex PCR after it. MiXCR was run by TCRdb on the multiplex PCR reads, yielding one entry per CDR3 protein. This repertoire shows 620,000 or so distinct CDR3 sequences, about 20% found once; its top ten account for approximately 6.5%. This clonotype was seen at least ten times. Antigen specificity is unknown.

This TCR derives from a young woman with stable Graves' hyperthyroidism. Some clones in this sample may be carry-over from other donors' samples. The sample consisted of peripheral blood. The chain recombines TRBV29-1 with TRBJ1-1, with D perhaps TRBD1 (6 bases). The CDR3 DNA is TGCAGCGTTGAAACGGGACAGAACACTGAAGCTTTCTTT. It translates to CSVETGQNTEAFF.